This TCR beta chain comes out of a study of cytomegalovirus exposure and HLA in healthy donors. The study, taken as a whole, reports: Later analysis demonstrated an association between a missense DCLRE1C variant and TCR beta V- and J-gene trimming. In vitro testing confirmed a few CMV-associated chains as specific for CMV antigens. Most TCR sequences were rare, but some public TCRs occurred in many donors.

PCR amplification relied on 60 Vbeta primers (plus 13 Jbeta primers). Assay used: immunoSEQ multiplex PCR; TCRdb lists only in-frame clones, some missing. The table includes approximately 110,000 clones, roughly 73% detected once. The germline V gene has CDR1 PRHDT and CDR2 FYEKMQ (reference sequence). With 3 bases clipped from V and 5 bases from J, the junction kept 3 bases outside the gene matches. The CDR3 covers 14 residues. This clone was observed a single time. The antigen is unknown. This clonotype originated in a man aged 55-75 years in good health and CMV-seropositive. Sequencing used PBMCs. The chain uses TRBV13 and TRBJ1-1; 10 nucleotides match TRBD1. In DNA form, the CDR3 reads TGTGCCAGCAGCTTGGACAGGGGGATAACTGAAGCTTTCTTT. Translated, it gives CASSLDRGITEAFF.